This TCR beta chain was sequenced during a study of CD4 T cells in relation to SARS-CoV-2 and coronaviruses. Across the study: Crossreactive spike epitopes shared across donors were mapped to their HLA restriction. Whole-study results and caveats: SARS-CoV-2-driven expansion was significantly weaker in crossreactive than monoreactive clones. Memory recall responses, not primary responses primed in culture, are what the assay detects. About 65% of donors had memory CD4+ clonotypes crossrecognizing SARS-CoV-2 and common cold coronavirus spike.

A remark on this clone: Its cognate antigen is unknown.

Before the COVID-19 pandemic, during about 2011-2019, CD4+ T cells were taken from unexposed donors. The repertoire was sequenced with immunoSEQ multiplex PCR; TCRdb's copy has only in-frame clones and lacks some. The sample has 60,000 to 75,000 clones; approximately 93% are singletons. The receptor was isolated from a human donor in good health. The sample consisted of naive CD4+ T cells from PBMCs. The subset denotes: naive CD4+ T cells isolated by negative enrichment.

The CDR3 nucleotides read TGTGCCAGCAGCCAAGGGACAGGGGGAGGGGAGCAGTACTTC. Residues: CASSQGTGGGEQYF. The chain has TRBV3-1 (or the pseudogene TRBV3-2) and TRBJ2-7, with 10 bases aligning to TRBD1. Germline loops: CDR1 LGHDT, CDR2 YNNKEL (reference sequence). Trimming removed 1 base from V and 7 bases from J; junction bases left unmatched: 4. This CDR3 is built from 14 residues.